This T cell receptor (beta chain) is from a study of T cells in Graves' hyperthyroidism and ophthalmopathy. In the ophthalmopathy cohort, Clinical Activity Score was at least 3, NOSPECS grade at least 4, and duration under 3 months. TCR beta CDR3 regions were amplified from RNA transcripts. A first-round RT-PCR of the TCR CDR3 used the HTBI primer set. A single record per CDR3 protein comes from TCRdb applying MiXCR to the multiplex PCR reads. Here the sample spans around 520,000 distinct CDR3 sequences, around a quarter being singletons. V was cut by 5 bases and J by 7 bases, with 11 bases left in between. The CDR3 spans 12 residues.

V usage is TRBV12-3 or TRBV12-4 and J usage is TRBJ1-2; D ambiguous. The clonotype was recovered from a woman between 25 and 40 years old with Graves' ophthalmopathy. The sequenced sample was blood. The CDR3 DNA follows: TGTGCCAGCAGTGAAGGGATGGGTGGCTACACCTTC. This sequence encodes CASSEGMGGYTF.